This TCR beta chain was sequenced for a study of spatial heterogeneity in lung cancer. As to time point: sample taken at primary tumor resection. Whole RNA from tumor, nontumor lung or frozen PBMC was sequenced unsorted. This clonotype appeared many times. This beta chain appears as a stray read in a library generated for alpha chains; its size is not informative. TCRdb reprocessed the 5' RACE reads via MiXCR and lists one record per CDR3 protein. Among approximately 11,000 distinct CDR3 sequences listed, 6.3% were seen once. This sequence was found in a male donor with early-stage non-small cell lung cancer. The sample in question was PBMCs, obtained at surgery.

As DNA, the CDR3 is TGTGCCAGCCGGTCGGGACGGAGTAGCACAGATACGCAGTATTTT. It codes for CASRSGRSSTDTQYF. V and J are TRBV6-1 and TRBJ2-3; TRBD1 or TRBD2 may be the D gene (5 bases each). The CDR3 totals 15 residues. Germline-derived CDR1 and CDR2 are MNHNS and SASEGT. V was trimmed by 8 bases and J by 0 bases, leaving 15 bases between them.